This is a list of T cell receptor beta chains from one sample in a study of cytomegalovirus exposure and HLA in healthy donors. The data were produced by immunoSEQ multiplex PCR, yet TCRdb's version contains in-frame clones alone and is incomplete. This specimen shows about 210,000 clones; the ten leading clones hold around 0.95%. The sequencing sample was made of PBMCs. These receptor sequences come from a woman in her twenties or thirties in good health and CMV-seropositive. Each CDR3 is given with its conserved first and last residue. A D gene is named only where the DNA matches it firmly.

d_call j_call v_call cdr3_aa cdr3_nt
- TRBJ1-1 TRBV18 CASSPPGGVFGTEAFF TGTGCCAGCTCACCCCCGGGAGGGGTGTTTGGGACTGAAGCTTTCTTT
TRBD1 TRBJ1-2 TRBV5-1 CASSSSGTGGNGYTF TGCGCCAGCAGCTCTAGCGGGACAGGGGGCAATGGCTACACCTTC
- TRBJ1-3 TRBV7-2 CASSLALLSGNTIYF TGTGCCAGCAGCTTAGCCCTCCTCTCTGGAAACACCATATATTTT
TRBD1 TRBJ2-3 TRBV5-1 CASSRDRARDTQYF TGCGCCAGCAGCCGGGACAGGGCTAGGGATACGCAGTATTTT
TRBD2 TRBJ2-7 TRBV10-3 CAIRPLAGERGQYF TGTGCCATCAGGCCTCTAGCGGGAGAACGAGGGCAGTACTTC
TRBD1 TRBJ1-6 TRBV27 CASSLGGDRGVYNSPLHF TGTGCCAGCAGTTTAGGCGGGGACAGGGGGGTTTATAATTCACCCCTCCACTTT
- TRBJ1-2 TRBV6-1 CARGEGGGYTF TGTGCCAGGGGGGAAGGGGGTGGCTACACCTTC
- TRBJ2-1 TRBV6-1 CASSESFNEQFF TGTGCCAGCAGTGAAAGCTTTAATGAGCAGTTCTTC
- TRBJ1-1 TRBV6-6 CASTSPTVNTEAFF TGTGCCAGCACCAGCCCGACAGTGAACACTGAAGCTTTCTTT
- TRBJ1-1 TRBV6-5 CASSEGQLEAFF TGTGCCAGCAGTGAAGGACAGCTTGAAGCTTTCTTT
TRBD1 TRBJ2-7 TRBV19 CASSKGARAEQYF TGTGCCAGTAGTAAGGGGGCGCGGGCCGAGCAGTACTTC
- TRBJ1-2 TRBV20-1 CSAYSLGYTF TGCAGTGCCTACTCCTTAGGCTACACCTTC
- TRBJ2-3 TRBV6-5 CASRPGVGYTQYF TGTGCCAGCAGGCCCGGGGTGGGCTATACGCAGTATTTT
TRBD1 TRBJ1-1 TRBV5-1 CASSLLTGAPEAFF TGCGCCAGCAGCTTGCTAACAGGGGCACCTGAAGCTTTCTTT